This TCR beta chain originates from a study of cytotoxic CD8 clonotypes in ibrutinib-treated CLL. Study overall: Responses: 24 partial, 2 complete; after median about 70 months, around 15 stayed remitted, some twelve progressed.

The table came from immunoSEQ multiplex PCR; TCRdb's copy has only in-frame clones and leaves some out. The data contain about 310,000 clones, 80% of them singletons. Study-level results: Sampling times (in sustained-remission versus progressing patients) were not the same. Rising at ibrutinib response, clonality subsequently fell back toward baseline at progression.

As regards this clone: Its antigen is as yet unknown.

The specimen was PBMCs, collected before ibrutinib treatment. This TCR was sampled from a human donor with chronic lymphocytic leukemia.

CDR3 in DNA: TGCGCCAGCAGCCAAGATCCCAGGGCCTATGGCTACACCTTC. It codes for CASSQDPRAYGYTF. The J gene is TRBJ1-2, the V gene TRBV4-3, with D possibly TRBD1 on 5 matching bases. From germline, CDR1 is LGHNA and CDR2 YSLEER. The V and J ends lost 0 bases and 4 bases respectively, with 9 bases between them. This CDR3 spans 14 amino acids.